This TCR beta chain stems from a study of T-cell reconstitution after alpha-beta-depleted transplantation in children (dated by TCRdb to the mid-2010s). Broadly, across the study: Using TCR repertoire profiling, the study followed T-cell immune reconstitution in a quantitative way in children after TCRalphabeta/CD19-depleted allogeneic hematopoietic cell transplantation.

The protocol used for the library was PCR. Sequencing instrument: Illumina HiSeq 2500. To normalize quantification of the TCRbeta repertoire, the TCR libraries were built with molecular barcoding that relied on unique molecular identifiers. The public reads were run again by TCRdb, first through fastp at Q25 and then through MiXCR, and only productive beta chains were kept. All rows with the same CDR3 protein become a single entry with the most common DNA and genes. The sample includes about 610,000 distinct CDR3 sequences, with roughly 10% observed a single time. 4% to 5% of the sample belongs to the ten largest clones. This clonotype was picked up a small number of times. There is no known antigen for this receptor. No qualities accompany the bases; no much larger clone lies one base away. The CDR3 sequence holds 15 residues, the cysteine and phenylalanine included. Only the CDR3 part of the read is kept: 45 bases, read in frame from the first base. The germline V gene provides CDR1 SQVTM and CDR2 ANQGSEA. Cut back by 1 base and 5 bases, the V and J ends lie 17 bases apart.

The rearranged chain carries TRBV29-1 and TRBJ1-1; the best D guess is TRBD1, with 6 bases matching. This receptor was obtained from a human donor who donated a stem cell graft to a child with acute myeloid leukemia. The source was PBMCs from the stem cell graft donor, collected from the stem cell graft. The CDR3 reads as follows: CSVEGRIQGGTEAFF. The bases read TGCAGCGTTGAAGGAAGGATACAGGGAGGGACTGAAGCTTTCTTT.